These T cell receptor beta chains were read from a single sample in a study of naive and memory T cell subsets. A single record per CDR3 protein comes from TCRdb applying MiXCR to the 5' RACE reads. The sample records around 56,000 distinct CDR3 sequences, around 8% being singletons. The origin of the receptors is a female donor in good health. The CDR3 runs from the conserved cysteine through the conserved F or W. The order of the fields is clone size, V gene, J gene, D gene, CDR3 length, CDR3 protein, CDR3 DNA. D genes are given only for firm matches. Clone size appears in some rows only: once, few, many, or a class for an expanded clone.

few	TRBV19	TRBJ2-5	NA	13	CASSIFGEGTQYF	TGTGCCAGTAGTATTTTTGGCGAGGGGACCCAGTACTTC
NA	TRBV4-2	TRBJ2-7	NA	14	CASSQLADRDEQYF	TGTGCCAGCAGCCAATTAGCGGACAGAGACGAGCAGTACTTC
many	TRBV20-1	TRBJ1-2	NA	11	CISAEGYGYTF	TGCATTTCCGCGGAAGGCTATGGCTACACCTTC
many	TRBV28	TRBJ1-1	TRBD1	15	CASGQGARVNTEAFF	TGTGCCAGCGGTCAGGGGGCGCGGGTAAACACTGAAGCTTTCTTT
few	TRBV7-9	TRBJ2-3	NA	14	CASSFSGSTDTQYF	TGTGCCAGCAGCTTTAGCGGATCCACAGATACGCAGTATTTT
many	TRBV2	TRBJ2-5	TRBD2	15	CASSDRAGRGETQYF	TGTGCCAGCAGTGACCGAGCGGGGAGGGGAGAGACCCAGTACTTC
many	TRBV11-1	TRBJ1-2	TRBD1	13	CASSLGQDYGYTF	TGTGCCAGCAGCTTGGGACAGGACTATGGCTACACCTTC
NA	TRBV20-1	TRBJ1-5	NA	15	CSARDPAGRNQPQHF	TGCAGTGCTAGAGATCCTGCAGGGAGGAATCAGCCCCAGCATTTT
many	TRBV30	TRBJ1-2	NA	12	CAWSQAGYGYTF	TGTGCCTGGTCCCAGGCAGGCTATGGCTACACCTTC
few	TRBV6-1	TRBJ1-1	NA	15	CASSTFSGLNTEAFF	TGTGCCAGCAGTACGTTCTCAGGGCTGAACACTGAAGCTTTCTTT
many	TRBV20-1	TRBJ1-1	NA	13	CSARVRGRTEAFF	TGCAGTGCTAGAGTCCGGGGTAGGACTGAAGCTTTCTTT
few	TRBV3-1	TRBJ2-7	NA	12	CASSQDGVGKHF	TGTGCCAGCAGCCAAGACGGGGTAGGGAAGCACTTC
few	TRBV29-1	TRBJ1-1	NA	13	CSVDLRPTAVAFF	TGCAGCGTCGACTTGAGACCGACTGCTGTAGCTTTCTTT
many	TRBV10-3	TRBJ1-1	NA	14	CAISAQGVNTEAFF	TGTGCCATCAGTGCTCAGGGAGTGAACACTGAAGCTTTCTTT
few	TRBV18	TRBJ2-7	NA	15	CASSPKTGETYEQYF	TGTGCCAGCTCACCGAAGACCGGGGAGACCTACGAGCAGTACTTC
NA	TRBV7-3	TRBJ2-4	NA	13	CASSPGYGVPPCF	TGTGCCAGCAGCCCCGGATATGGCGTCCCACCGTGCTTC
NA	TRBV7-9	TRBJ2-2	NA	16	CASSRSRAGFTGELFF	TGTGCCAGCAGCCGATCCAGGGCGGGGTTCACCGGGGAGCTGTTTTTT
few	TRBV20-1	TRBJ1-1	TRBD1	15	CSARGTGGGNTEAFF	TGCAGTGCTAGGGGGACAGGGGGAGGGAACACTGAAGCTTTCTTT
NA	TRBV20-1	TRBJ2-7	TRBD1	15	CSARDRDRGSGEQYF	TGCAGTGCTAGAGACAGGGACAGGGGGTCGGGGGAGCAGTACTTC
NA	TRBV9	TRBJ1-5	NA	14	CASSPNARNQPQHF	TGTGCCAGCAGCCCCAATGCGAGGAATCAGCCCCAGCATTTT
few	TRBV18	TRBJ1-2	NA	14	CASSPQDTTYGYTF	TGTGCCAGCTCACCACAGGACACCACCTATGGCTACACCTTC
few	TRBV29-1	TRBJ2-1	NA	16	CSVEEGRGSSYNEQFF	TGCAGCGTTGAAGAAGGGCGGGGTTCGTCCTACAATGAGCAGTTCTTC
few	TRBV29-1	TRBJ2-5	TRBD1	14	CSVSGTGRSETQYF	TGCAGCGTTTCAGGGACAGGGCGTTCGGAGACCCAGTACTTC
many	TRBV28	TRBJ2-1	TRBD1	16	CASSLHGQGARNEQFF	TGTGCCAGCAGTTTGCACGGACAGGGGGCGCGAAATGAGCAGTTCTTC
NA	TRBV20-1	TRBJ2-1	TRBD1	16	CSANDPTGSSYNEQFF	TGCAGTGCTAATGATCCGACAGGGAGCTCCTACAATGAGCAGTTCTTC
NA	TRBV4-2	TRBJ2-7	TRBD2	15	CASSQDRTSSYEQYF	TGTGCCAGCAGCCAAGATAGGACTAGTTCCTACGAGCAGTACTTC
few	TRBV11-2	TRBJ1-4	NA	17	CASSPESRTAGNEKLFF	TGTGCCAGCAGCCCCGAAAGCCGGACAGCAGGAAATGAAAAACTGTTTTTT
many	TRBV20-1	TRBJ1-2	NA	14	CSARRPGGEGGYTF	TGCAGTGCTAGGCGCCCGGGGGGCGAGGGGGGCTACACCTTC
many	TRBV25-1	TRBJ1-1	NA	13	CASSNRVNTEAFF	TGTGCCAGCAGTAACAGGGTGAACACTGAAGCTTTCTTT